The sequence of this T cell receptor (beta chain) was determined in a study of cytomegalovirus exposure and HLA in healthy donors. About this clone itself: Its target is unknown.

PCR used 60 Vbeta primers and 13 Jbeta primers. Some clones are missing from TCRdb's copy, which holds only in-frame ones; the method was immunoSEQ multiplex PCR. This table holds about 80,000 clones, around 60% found once. The V end lost 6 bases, the J end lost 4 bases, and 15 bases lay between the germline ends. CDR1 is MNHNS, CDR2 SASEGT, per germline. The CDR3 extends over 15 amino acids. Study-wide findings and caveats: Common viral pathogens (according to a later analysis) appeared linked to several of the most significant clusters. Available immune exposure information covered CMV serostatus only. Sequences of the TCR beta chain were said to predict the HLA-A and HLA-B alleles of most subjects accurately. Cytomegalovirus status was reportedly diagnosed by the classifier with high sensitivity and specificity.

The receptor comes from a male donor in good health and CMV-seropositive. The sequenced sample consisted of PBMCs. The chain uses TRBV6-1 and TRBJ1-4; D perhaps matches TRBD1 (6 bases). This CDR3 is CASSVTGQSNEKLFF. DNA of the CDR3: TGTGCCAGCAGCGTAACAGGGCAGAGTAATGAAAAACTGTTTTTT.